This TCR beta chain stems from a study of Graves' ophthalmopathy and Graves' hyperthyroidism. The germline V gene encodes CDR1 SGDLS and CDR2 YYNGEE. The CDR3 extends over 13 amino acids. The V end was cut by 0 bases, the J end by 6 bases, with 10 bases between. Researchers took RNA transcripts and amplified TCR beta CDR3 regions from them. HTBI primers primed a first-round RT-PCR, and a second-round multiplex PCR followed. From the multiplex PCR reads, TCRdb called clonotypes with MiXCR, one entry per CDR3 protein. The data show about 400,000 distinct CDR3 sequences, roughly 18% seen once. This clonotype has at least ten counts. A duration under 3 months, NOSPECS ≥4, CAS ≥3 and moderate-to-severe activity characterized the donors with ophthalmopathy. As the starting material, roughly 9.8 ml of fresh peripheral blood yielded the PBMCs.

The sequence came from a woman younger than 35 with Graves' ophthalmopathy. The sample comprised peripheral blood. The chain carries TRBV9 and TRBJ2-7; D gene unclear. The CDR3 bases are TGTGCCAGCAGCGTAGCCCCGGGCGTCGAGCAGTACTTC. It translates to CASSVAPGVEQYF.